These 6 T cell receptor beta chains came from one sample sequenced in a study of T cell repertoires in aging, cancer and after chemotherapy. Peripheral blood genomic DNA, not sorted cells or RNA, was the template. TRB rearrangements spanning V, D and J were amplified using mixed TRB-A/B primers. MiXCR, run by TCRdb on the multiplex PCR reads, gives a single entry per CDR3 protein. The sample has under 5,000 distinct CDR3 sequences, roughly 24% seen once. The sequencing sample was made of blood. These receptors were collected from a human donor with a solid tumor.

Judged by abundance, this clonotype is medium-sized (0.01 to 0.1%). The rearrangement joins TRBV6-5 to TRBJ1-4; the D gene is possibly TRBD1 (5 bases). This CDR3 has 14 residues. The germline CDR1 and CDR2 sequences are MNHEY and SVGAGI. Trimming took off 4 bases at V and 7 bases at J, with 13 bases between the two ends. Here the CDR3 reads CASSSGEGGEKLFF. The CDR3 DNA reads TGTGCCAGCAGTTCGGGGGAGGGAGGTGAAAAACTGTTTTTT.

This clonotype ranks as medium-sized. J is TRBJ1-2 and V is TRBV5-4, with TRBD1 identical over 8 bases. J gave up 4 bases and V 4 bases, and 6 bases lay outside the gene matches. From germline, CDR1 is SGHNT and CDR2 YYREEE (reference sequence). The CDR3 covers 14 residues. In DNA form, the CDR3 reads TGTGCCAGCAGCGGCAGGGGGCTGGGCTATGGCTACACCTTC. It encodes CASSGRGLGYGYTF.

This chain uses TRBV14 with TRBJ2-5, with D possibly matching TRBD2 (5 bases). The CDR3 has 16 residues. The V end lost 4 bases, the J end lost 0 bases, and 15 bases lay between the germline ends. CDR1 and CDR2 (germline): SGHDN, FVKESK. The CDR3 here is CASSLLGAVYQETQYF. The CDR3 DNA is TGTGCCAGCAGCCTCCTCGGAGCGGTTTACCAAGAGACCCAGTACTTC.

A remark on this clonotype: A much larger clone is a single base away; this may be a read error. J is TRBJ2-1 and V is TRBV12-3 or TRBV12-4, with D uncertain. The CDR3 contains 11 residues. V shed 5 bases and J shed 3 bases, with 2 bases lying between them. CDR3 sequence (DNA): TGTGCCAGCAGTAACTACAATGAGCAGTTCTTC. Protein sequence: CASSNYNEQFF.

Judged by abundance, this clonotype is medium-sized (0.01 to 0.1%). The chain's CDR3 is CASSFGPITGELFF. The CDR3, as DNA: TGTGCCAGCAGTTTTGGGCCAATCACCGGGGAGCTGTTTTTT. The rearrangement links TRBV27 to TRBJ2-2; D is undetermined. The CDR3 spans 14 residues. The ends were cut back, 3 bases at V and 4 bases at J, with 9 bases in the middle. The germline gives CDR1 MNHEY, CDR2 SMNVEV (reference sequence).

J is TRBJ2-5 and V is TRBV20-1; D possibly corresponds to TRBD1 (5 bases). The CDR3 has 13 amino acids. Germline V gene sequence: CDR1 DFQATT, CDR2 SNEGSKA (reference sequence). Between the trimmed V and J ends, which lost 6 bases and 7 bases, there was a span of 18 bases. The CDR3 DNA is TGCAGTGCGCCCGGTGCGCAGCAGGGGACCCAGTACTTC. Translation: CSAPGAQQGTQYF.